These T cell receptor beta chains were read from a single sample in a study of OX40 agonist ivuxolimab in advanced cancers. Here immunoSEQ multiplex PCR was the method, and the copy in TCRdb shows in-frame clones only, minus some. Of 65,000 to 80,000 clones in the sample, 70% to 90% were seen once. The sequencing here drew on CD4+ or CD8+ T cells sorted from blood, taken in a trial of the OX40 agonist ivuxolimab. These receptors were collected from an adult with an advanced solid tumor such as melanoma, head and neck, liver or kidney cancer. Each CDR3 is given with its conserved first and last residue.

>TRBJ1-5|TRBV7-2
CASSYSGLGQPQHF
>TRBJ2-5|TRBV5-1
CASSLPGGETQYF
>TRBJ1-2|TRBV11-2
CASSMTGGKSYGYTF
>TRBJ2-5|TRBV7-2
CASSLGPSETQYF
>TRBJ1-2|TRBV7-2
CASSQRTGVVFHYGYTF
>TRBJ1-1|TRBV6-5
CASSYQGGRAFF
>TRBJ2-2|TRBV27
CASRGAYGAGELFF
>TRBJ2-1|TRBV11-3
CASSLNSGVAEQFF
>TRBJ1-3|TRBV5-4
CASSPQVNSGNTIYF
>TRBJ1-1|TRBV5-1
CASSLRSEDTEAFF
>TRBJ2-6|TRBV2
CASSPSGANVLTF
>TRBJ1-4|TRBV21-1
CARPGQVNEKLFF
>TRBJ1-2|TRBV5-1
CASSSGTGDGYTF
>TRBJ1-1|TRBV7-2
CASSQGQTNTEAFF
>TRBJ1-1|TRBV2
CASSVQEMNTEAFF
>TRBJ1-2|TRBV18
CASSPAGQGRLANYGYTF
>TRBJ1-1|TRBV7-8
CASSLGPVYTEAFF
>TRBJ1-5|TRBV6-1
CASRPTGAIQPQHF
>TRBJ1-2|TRBV6-6
CASSFSGTAPYGYTF
>TRBJ2-3|TRBV5-1
CASSLGGQGLSDTQYF
>TRBJ1-4|TRBV18
CASSPQGAREKLFF
>TRBJ1-6|TRBV9
CASSSGGVNYNSPLHF
>TRBJ1-1|TRBV2
CASGGWLNTEAFF
>TRBJ1-2|TRBV6-6
CASSDRDYGYTF
>TRBJ1-1|TRBV5-1
CASSARGLNTEAFF
>TRBJ2-2|TRBV4-2
CASSQTGTSGGAGTGELFF
>TRBJ2-1|TRBV5-4
CASSLGTESHEQFF
>TRBJ1-2|TRBV5-4
CASSRGTSRDYGYTF